This T cell receptor (beta chain) comes out of a study of blood T cell repertoires in COVID-19. Study summary: Some COVID-19 samples were acute and others convalescent; all came from the United States, Italy and Spain. From T cells, B-cell-depleted T cells, or PBMCs came the material, which was cDNA or gDNA.

CDR1 is LNHDA and CDR2 is SQIVND in the germline V gene (reference sequence). There are 14 residues in the CDR3. V lost 5 bases, J lost 3 bases, and 11 bases lay in between. This clone has more than one count but fewer than ten. Authors' processing steps: The authors estimated nucleated cell counts from reference gene primer amplification. Only in-frame clones appear in the TCRdb table, and some are missing; sequencing was by immunoSEQ multiplex PCR. That table supplies the V and J calls and clone size; D and trimming were determined from the DNA. Seen here are about 210,000 clones, 82% observed once, and the top ten hold over 9.5%.

J is TRBJ2-1 and V is TRBV19, with a possible D match to TRBD1 (6 bases). Sequenced material: peripheral blood. The origin of this receptor is a woman between 40 and 55 years old with acute or convalescent COVID-19. The CDR3 reads CASSLRGVYNEQFF. CDR3 sequence (DNA): TGTGCCAGTAGTCTCAGGGGAGTCTACAATGAGCAGTTCTTC.